The clone carrying this TCR beta chain was seen once. As yet, its antigen is unknown. These data are taken from a study of graft-versus-host responses after intestinal transplantation. Study at large: Isolated intestinal, liver-intestinal, or multivisceral transplants had been given to the recipients. Every one of the recipients received anti-thymocyte globulin induction and afterwards took tacrolimus and steroids for around 3 years. The study, taken as a whole, reports: Recipient marrow held GvH clones, some first seen in ileum or blood. Graft-versus-host to host-versus-graft clonal ratios in allografts were high in patients with graft-donor T cell macrochimerism.

Here immunoSEQ multiplex PCR was the method, and the copy in TCRdb shows in-frame clones only, minus some. This sample carries tens of thousands of clones, roughly 91% of them seen once, and the ten largest clones take around 1.1%. Germline V gene sequence: CDR1 MGHRA, CDR2 YSYEKL. V dropped 3 bases and J dropped 6 bases, with 14 bases sitting between them. This CDR3 is 14 amino acids long. The sequenced sample was unstimulated CD8+ T cells sorted from spleen or lymph node cells, obtained before transplant. This TCR was recovered from a human donor who was the organ donor for an intestinal transplant. The chain links TRBV4-1 to TRBJ1-2, with D possibly matching TRBD1 (6 bases). The CDR3 coding sequence is TGCGCCAGCAGCCACCAAACAGGGATTGATGGCTACACCTTC. It is translated as CASSHQTGIDGYTF.